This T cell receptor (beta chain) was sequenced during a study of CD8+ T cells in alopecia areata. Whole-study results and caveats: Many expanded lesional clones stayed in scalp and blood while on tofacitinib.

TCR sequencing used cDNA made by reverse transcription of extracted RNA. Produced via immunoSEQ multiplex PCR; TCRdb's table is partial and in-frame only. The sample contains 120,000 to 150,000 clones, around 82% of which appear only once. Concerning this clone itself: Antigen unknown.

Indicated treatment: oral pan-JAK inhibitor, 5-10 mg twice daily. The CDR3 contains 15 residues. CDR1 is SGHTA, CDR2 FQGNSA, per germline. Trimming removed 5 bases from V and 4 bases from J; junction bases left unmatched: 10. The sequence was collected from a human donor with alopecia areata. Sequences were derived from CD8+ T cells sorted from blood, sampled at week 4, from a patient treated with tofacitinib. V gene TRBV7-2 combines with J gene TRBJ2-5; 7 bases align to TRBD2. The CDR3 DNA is TGTGCCAGCAGCCCCTGGGGAGGGGAGGGAGAGACCCAGTACTTC. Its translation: CASSPWGGEGETQYF.